The source of this TCR beta chain is a study of a mutant IDH1 vaccine in newly diagnosed glioma. Study summary: Treated patients, averaging around 40 years, were around 60% male and roughly 38% female.

Time point given: week 5, during vaccination. Every vaccination contained 300 ug of the mutant IDH1 20-mer peptide and was paired with topical imiquimod. In every donor, the tumor was a new WHO grade 3 or 4 IDH1-mutant, ATRX-lost astrocytoma. Per germline, CDR1 SGHTA and CDR2 FQGTGA. The V gene end was trimmed by 5 bases and the J gene end by 1 base; junction bases not matched to a gene: 9. The length of the CDR3 is 17 residues. Study-wide findings and caveats: Whatever changes occurred in top peripheral T cell clonotypes seemed unrelated to pseudoprogression. Most patients, approximately 93%, showed vaccine-induced immune responses.

With respect to this clone: Its target is not known.

Method: immunoSEQ multiplex PCR; TCRdb's copy keeps in-frame clones and lacks some. The table lists approximately 76,000 clones, 75% to 95% of them singletons. This chain uses TRBV7-3 with TRBJ2-1, with TRBD1 identical over 9 bases. The TCR comes from a woman in her forties or fifties with glioma. The source was PBMCs, collected from a glioma patient whose treatment included an IDH1 peptide vaccine. For the CDR3, the DNA is TGTGCCAGCAGCCCGGACAGGGGTCTAGGGTCCTACAATGAGCAGTTCTTC. It yields the protein CASSPDRGLGSYNEQFF.